A selection of T cell receptor beta chains follows, all from one sample in a study of blood T cells in healthy people across ages. Each CDR3 protein gets one entry after TCRdb re-called the 5' RACE reads with MiXCR. The table includes approximately 1.5 million distinct CDR3 sequences, around 40% detected once. Sequenced: blood. These receptors were collected from a woman aged 18-35 years in good health. Both conserved end residues are part of each CDR3. The D gene is left open where the match is weak. Some rows mark clone size as missing; the rest say once, few, many or name a class of expanded clone.

CDR3aa,CDR3nt,abundance,v_gene,j_gene,d_gene
CASSQRGVWTEAFF,TGCGCCAGCAGCCAGAGGGGGGTCTGGACTGAAGCTTTCTTT,few,TRBV4-1,TRBJ1-1,NA
CASSQDLARYEQYF,TGCGCCAGCAGCCAAGATTTGGCCCGGTACGAGCAGTACTTC,NA,TRBV4-3,TRBJ2-7,NA
CASSLATLEKLFF,TGTGCCAGCAGCTTAGCCACGCTTGAAAAACTGTTTTTT,NA,TRBV7-9,TRBJ1-4,NA
CSASIGDPDTQYF,TGCAGTGCTAGTATCGGGGACCCAGATACGCAGTATTTT,NA,TRBV20-1,TRBJ2-3,NA
CASSGGQGQPQHF,TGTGCCAGCAGTGGGGGACAGGGACAGCCCCAGCATTTT,NA,TRBV2,TRBJ1-5,TRBD1
CSASRGLSSYEQYF,TGCAGTGCTAGCCGCGGACTCAGCTCCTACGAGCAGTACTTC,NA,TRBV20-1,TRBJ2-7,NA
CASSSLADTQYF,TGTGCCAGCAGCTCCTTAGCAGATACGCAGTATTTT,many,TRBV7-8,TRBJ2-3,NA
CASSHGAIIRAYEQYF,TGCGCCAGCAGCCACGGGGCCATAATAAGAGCCTACGAGCAGTACTTC,NA,TRBV4-1,TRBJ2-7,NA
CASSHGSGYEQYF,TGTGCCAGCAGCCACGGGTCTGGGTACGAGCAGTACTTC,many,TRBV3-1,TRBJ2-7,NA
CASSLETSGRINTQYF,TGTGCCAGCAGCCTGGAGACTAGCGGACGAATTAATACGCAGTATTTT,few,TRBV7-2,TRBJ2-3,TRBD2
CASANRDRANTEAFF,TGTGCCAGCGCAAACCGGGACAGAGCGAACACTGAAGCTTTCTTT,NA,TRBV7-2,TRBJ1-1,TRBD1
CASFGTSGIKETQYF,TGTGCCAGCTTTGGGACTAGCGGGATTAAAGAGACCCAGTACTTC,few,TRBV27,TRBJ2-5,TRBD2
CSARSSGGASYNEQFF,TGCAGTGCTAGATCTAGCGGGGGGGCGTCCTACAATGAGCAGTTCTTC,few,TRBV20-1,TRBJ2-1,TRBD2
CASSLAIDSYYGYTF,TGTGCCAGCAGCTTAGCGATCGACAGCTACTATGGCTACACCTTC,many,TRBV7-2,TRBJ1-2,NA
CASSLATGVETQYF,TGCGCCAGCAGCTTGGCCACAGGGGTAGAGACCCAGTACTTC,NA,TRBV5-1,TRBJ2-5,TRBD1
CASSAWTTYEQYF,TGTGCCAGCAGCGCCTGGACTACCTACGAGCAGTACTTC,NA,TRBV7-2,TRBJ2-7,NA
CSASRDRTNTEAFF,TGCAGTGCTAGCCGGGACAGAACTAACACTGAAGCTTTCTTT,NA,TRBV20-1,TRBJ1-1,TRBD1
CASSLKETAVSGANVLTF,TGTGCCAGCAGCTTAAAGGAGACGGCCGTATCTGGGGCCAACGTCCTGACTTTC,NA,TRBV7-2,TRBJ2-6,NA
CASSSTRDGYNEQYF,TGTGCCAGCAGTTCGACCCGGGACGGCTACAATGAGCAGTACTTC,NA,TRBV27,TRBJ2-7,NA
CASSFRTGYNSPLHF,TGTGCCAGCAGTTTTCGGACAGGGTACAATTCACCCCTCCACTTT,NA,TRBV6-5,TRBJ1-6,TRBD1
CASSAETIGGGQETQYF,TGTGCCAGCTCAGCCGAGACGATTGGCGGAGGTCAAGAGACCCAGTACTTC,NA,TRBV18,TRBJ2-5,NA
CSARGSGTETEAFF,TGCAGTGCTAGGGGGTCAGGTACGGAGACTGAAGCTTTCTTT,NA,TRBV20-1,TRBJ1-1,NA
CASSPLLIQETQYF,TGTGCCAGCAGCCCCTTACTTATTCAAGAGACCCAGTACTTC,NA,TRBV4-2,TRBJ2-5,NA
CASTEEGRVANTGELFF,TGTGCCAGCACCGAAGAGGGTCGGGTCGCGAACACCGGGGAGCTGTTTTTT,NA,TRBV12-3/TRBV12-4,TRBJ2-2,NA
CSVDTGRSSYNEQFF,TGCAGCGTTGACACGGGAAGGAGCTCCTACAATGAGCAGTTCTTC,few,TRBV29-1,TRBJ2-1,NA
CASSPKQEYTEAFF,TGCGCCAGCAGCCCCAAACAGGAGTACACTGAAGCTTTCTTT,NA,TRBV4-1,TRBJ1-1,NA
CASSEAGQGETQYF,TGTGCCAGCTCTGAAGCTGGACAGGGGGAGACCCAGTACTTC,few,TRBV28,TRBJ2-5,TRBD1
CAISEAVSQPQHF,TGTGCCATCAGTGAGGCAGTGAGTCAGCCCCAGCATTTT,few,TRBV10-3,TRBJ1-5,NA
CASSQGQGLSNEQFF,TGCGCCAGCAGCCAGGGACAGGGGCTAAGCAATGAGCAGTTCTTC,NA,TRBV5-1,TRBJ2-1,TRBD1
CSAIQHQETQYF,TGCAGTGCTATACAGCACCAAGAGACCCAGTACTTC,NA,TRBV20-1,TRBJ2-5,NA
CSAVGLSYEQYF,TGCAGTGCGGTGGGCCTGTCCTACGAGCAGTACTTC,few,TRBV20-1,TRBJ2-7,NA
CASSNHNEQFF,TGTGCCAGCAGCAATCACAATGAGCAGTTCTTC,many,TRBV7-2,TRBJ2-1,NA
CASSQEGHGYTF,TGTGCCAGCAGCCAAGAGGGGCACGGCTACACCTTC,few,TRBV9,TRBJ1-2,NA
CASSPRAGTGHQPQHF,TGTGCCAGCAGCCCTAGGGCAGGGACGGGTCATCAGCCCCAGCATTTT,NA,TRBV12-3/TRBV12-4,TRBJ1-5,NA
CASSSRTRMNTEAFF,TGTGCCAGCAGCTCCCGGACACGCATGAACACTGAAGCTTTCTTT,NA,TRBV7-2,TRBJ1-1,NA
CAGSFHMDPQQYF,TGTGCCGGCAGTTTCCACATGGATCCGCAGCAGTACTTC,NA,TRBV27,TRBJ2-7,NA
CASSQAAFQEPEQYF,TGCGCCAGCAGCCAAGCAGCCTTCCAGGAACCCGAGCAGTACTTC,NA,TRBV4-1,TRBJ2-7,NA